The rows below give T cell receptor delta chains drawn from one sample of a study of gamma-delta chains in newborns, infants, children. TCRdb re-processed the reads using CATT. Counted here are around 4,900 delta-chain clones, approximately 17% occurring once; the ten biggest clones make up around 5.2%. The sequenced sample was blood. Source of these receptors: a child who was a newborn, infant or young child, either healthy, febrile or measles-vaccinated (not recorded which). Both conserved end residues are part of each CDR3. D genes are given only for firm matches. Clone size is not always given. Where it is, it says once, few, many or a class for expanded clones.

CDR3 length	clone size	V gene	J gene	D gene	CDR3 protein	CDR3 DNA
18	few	TRDV1	TRDJ1	.	CALGEPGLRIGIPDKLIF	TGTGCTCTTGGGGAACCCGGCCTTCGAATCGGAATCCCGGATAAACTCATCTTT
14	.	TRDV2	TRDJ1	.	CACDPIGFPDKLIF	TGTGCCTGTGACCCTATAGGATTTCCCGATAAACTCATCTTC
20	few	TRDV2	TRDJ3	TRDD3	CACDTGWGSEGSWDTRQMFF	TGTGCCTGTGACACAGGCTGGGGGTCTGAAGGCTCCTGGGACACCCGACAGATGTTTTTC
19	medium-sized	TRDV2	TRDJ1	TRDD3	CACDTILLGDTRGSDKLIF	TGTGCCTGTGACACGATCTTACTGGGGGATACGCGAGGGTCCGATAAACTCATCTTT
19	.	TRDV2	TRDJ3	TRDD3	CACDTVMGDPPWDTRQMFF	TGTGCCTGTGACACCGTAATGGGGGACCCTCCCTGGGACACCCGACAGATGTTTTTC
16	medium-sized	TRDV2	TRDJ3	.	CACDSISSWDTRQMFF	TGTGCCTGTGACTCTATCAGCTCCTGGGACACCCGACAGATGTTTTTC
15	medium-sized	TRDV2	TRDJ1	TRDD3	CACDSMGDTADKLIF	TGTGCCTGTGACTCTATGGGGGATACGGCCGATAAACTCATCTTT
18	.	TRDV2	TRDJ3	TRDD3	CACDTGGYASWDTRQMFF	TGTGCCTGTGACACCGGGGGATACGCGTCCTGGGACACCCGACAGATGTTTTTC
20	medium-sized	TRDV1	TRDJ1	.	CALGDSYSGRGLPYTDKLIF	TGTGCTCTTGGGGATTCATACTCGGGTAGGGGCTTACCTTACACCGATAAACTCATCTTT
21	.	TRDV2	TRDJ3	TRDD3	CACDPALGDSKSSWDTRQMFF	TGTGCCTGTGACCCCGCCCTAGGGGATAGCAAAAGCTCCTGGGACACCCGACAGATGTTTTTC
17	medium-sized	TRDV2	TRDJ1	.	CACDKVGVTRYTDKLIF	TGTGCCTGTGACAAGGTGGGGGTGACGCGGTACACCGATAAACTCATCTTT
18	few	TRDV2	TRDJ3	.	CACDTLGEGSWDTRQMFF	TGTGCCTGTGACACTCTGGGAGAAGGCTCCTGGGACACCCGACAGATGTTTTTC
18	.	TRDV1	TRDJ1	TRDD3	CALGLRGVWGIRGDKLIF	TGTGCTCTTGGGCTCCGTGGCGTCTGGGGGATACGGGGCGATAAACTCATCTTT
21	medium-sized	TRDV2	TRDJ1	.	CACDTVHQGVWGQTYTDKLIF	TGTGCCTGTGACACCGTCCACCAGGGGGTATGGGGGCAAACGTACACCGATAAACTCATCTTT
22	few	TRDV1	TRDJ1	TRDD3	CALGPKGFLSPGGYSYIDKLIF	TGTGCTCTTGGGCCGAAGGGCTTCCTTAGTCCAGGGGGATACTCCTACATCGATAAACTCATCTTT
15	medium-sized	TRDV2	TRDJ1	TRDD3	CACDNVLGDTDKLIF	TGTGCCTGTGACAACGTACTGGGGGATACGGATAAACTCATCTTT
19	.	TRDV2	TRDJ3	TRDD3	CACDTVLGDSSWDTRQMFF	TGTGCCTGCGACACAGTACTGGGGGATAGCTCCTGGGACACCCGACAGATGTTTTTC
19	medium-sized	TRDV2	TRDJ1	TRDD3	CACDTVPSGGQKYTDKLIF	TGTGCCTGTGACACGGTCCCTAGTGGGGGACAGAAGTACACCGATAAACTCATCTTT
24	.	TRDV2	TRDJ1	TRDD3	CACDTSGPRYGTGGTRYLADKLIF	TGTGCCTGTGACACGTCGGGACCCCGGTACGGTACTGGGGGTACGCGTTACCTTGCCGATAAACTCATCTTT
17	few	TRDV2	TRDJ3	.	CACDSWETSWDTRQMFF	TGTGCCTGTGACTCGTGGGAAACCTCCTGGGACACCCGACAGATGTTTTTC
15	medium-sized	TRDV2	TRDJ1	TRDD3	CAWAFVGDKPGKLIF	TGTGCCTGGGCTTTCGTGGGGGATAAACCTGGTAAACTCATCTTT
24	.	TRDV1	TRDJ1	TRDD2	CALGELVPLPTSRGHNQYTDKLIF	TGTGCTCTTGGGGAACTGGTCCCACTTCCTACGTCGCGGGGTCACAACCAATACACCGATAAACTCATCTTT
17	medium-sized	TRDV1	TRDJ1	TRDD3	CALGDHFPNLGVFKLIF	TGTGCTCTTGGGGATCATTTCCCAAACCTGGGGGTATTCAAACTCATCTTT
14	large	TRDV2	TRDJ1	.	CACDTRLGADKLIF	TGTGCCTGTGACACCCGTCTGGGCGCCGATAAACTCATCTTT
17	.	TRDV2	TRDJ3	.	CACDTVLGSWDTRQMFF	TGTGCCTGTGACACCGTATTAGGATCCTGGGACACCCGACAGATGTTTTTC
20	.	TRDV2	TRDJ3	TRDD3	CACDSVLGDTSSWDTRQMFF	TGTGCCTGTGACTCTGTACTGGGGGATACGAGCTCCTGGGACACCCGACAGATGTTTTTC
20	.	TRDV2	TRDJ1	TRDD3	CACDTIPGTGGPLYTDKPIF	TGTGCCTGTGACACGATTCCGGGAACTGGGGGACCCTTGTACACCGATAAACCCATCTTT
14	medium-sized	TRDV2	TRDJ1	.	CACDSVPYTDKLIF	TGTGCCTGTGACTCAGTACCGTACACCGATAAACTCATCTTT
19	few	TRDV2	TRDJ3	TRDD3	CACDGVLGDSSWDTRQMFF	TGTGCCTGTGACGGCGTACTGGGGGATAGCTCCTGGGACACCCGACAGATGTTTTTC
14	medium-sized	TRDV2	TRDJ1	TRDD3	CACDAWGGTDKLIF	TGTGCCTGTGACGCCTGGGGGGGCACCGATAAACTCATCTTT
20	medium-sized	TRDV1	TRDJ1	TRDD3	CALGRGPSPITGGFADKLIF	TGTGCTCTTGGGCGTGGGCCTTCCCCGATCACTGGGGGATTTGCCGATAAACTCATCTTT